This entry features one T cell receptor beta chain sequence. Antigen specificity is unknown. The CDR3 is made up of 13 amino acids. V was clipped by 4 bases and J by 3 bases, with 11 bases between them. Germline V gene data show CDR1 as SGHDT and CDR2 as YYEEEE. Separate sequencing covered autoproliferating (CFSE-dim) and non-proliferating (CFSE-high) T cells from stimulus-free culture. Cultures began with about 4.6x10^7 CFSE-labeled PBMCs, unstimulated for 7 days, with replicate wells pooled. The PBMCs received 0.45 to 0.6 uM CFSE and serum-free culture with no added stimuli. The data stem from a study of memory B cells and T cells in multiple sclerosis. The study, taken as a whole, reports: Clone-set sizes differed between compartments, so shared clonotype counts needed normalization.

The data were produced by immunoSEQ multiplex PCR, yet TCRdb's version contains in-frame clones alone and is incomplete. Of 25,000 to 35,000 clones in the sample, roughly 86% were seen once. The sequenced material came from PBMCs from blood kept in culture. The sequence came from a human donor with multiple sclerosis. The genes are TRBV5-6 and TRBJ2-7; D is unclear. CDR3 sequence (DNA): TGTGCCAGCAGCCTCCGGGCCTTCTACGAGCAGTACTTC. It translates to CASSLRAFYEQYF.